A single sample is the source of the 29 T cell receptor beta chains below, sequenced in a study of shared clonotypes between healthy human individuals. The protocol was immunoSEQ multiplex PCR, while the TCRdb copy is restricted to in-frame clones and leaves out a portion. The sample has approximately 470,000 clones; over 70% are singletons. Sequencing was carried out using PBMCs. These receptors were taken from a middle-aged woman in good health. Some clones in this sample may be carry-over from other donors' samples.

The CDR3 DNA is TGTGCCAGCGGGACAGGAATAGGGACCGGGGAGCTGTTTTTT. Translated, it gives CASGTGIGTGELFF. The chain couples TRBV6-5 to TRBJ2-2; TRBD1 agrees at 8 bases. The germline V gene encodes CDR1 MNHEY and CDR2 SVGAGI. This CDR3 region has 14 residues. Trimming at V came to 8 bases and at J to 5 bases, leaving 7 bases not matched to a gene.

Of note for this clone: Other nucleotide sequences from this sample produce the same CDR3. V usage is TRBV6-6 and J usage is TRBJ2-7; D is ambiguous. V lost 0 bases to trimming and J lost 4 bases, with 4 bases between them. There are 12 residues in the CDR3. Germline V gene lookup returns CDR1 MNHNY and CDR2 SVGAGI (reference sequence). CDR3 loop: CASSYSPYEQYF. As DNA, the CDR3 is TGTGCCAGCAGTTACTCACCATACGAGCAGTACTTC.

Remarks on this clone: A far larger clone is just one base off, so this is likely a read error. In this CDR3 the conserved last residue, phenylalanine or tryptophan, is missing, so a read error is likely. The V call is TRBV29-1, the J call TRBJ1-2, with D possibly TRBD1 on 6 matching bases. CDR1 and CDR2 (germline): SQVTM, ANQGSEA. The CDR3 length is 14 residues. The ends were cut back, 6 bases at V and 8 bases at J, with 22 bases in the middle. DNA of the CDR3: TGCAGCGTGGTTGAAGGCGGGGGCGGTTTGGGCTACACCTTA. Its translation: CSVVEGGGGLGYTL.

A few counts support this clone. The chain is built from TRBV9 and TRBJ1-1; no clear D gene. The CDR3 runs to 12 residues. Germline-derived CDR1 and CDR2 are SGDLS and YYNGEE. V dropped 3 bases and J dropped 4 bases, with 7 bases sitting between them. CDR3 residues: CASSGSSTEAFF. DNA of the CDR3: TGTGCCAGCAGCGGAAGCTCCACTGAAGCTTTCTTT.

In its sample, this clone was seen many times. The J gene is TRBJ2-1, the V gene TRBV5-1; D tentatively fits TRBD1 or TRBD2 (5 bases each). This CDR3 region has 15 residues. Germline values: CDR1 SGHRS, CDR2 YFSETQ. Trimming pared 4 bases from V and 6 bases from J, leaving 17 bases between. Here the CDR3 reads CASSPGLLDSNEQFF. The CDR3 DNA sequence: TGCGCCAGCAGCCCGGGGTTACTAGACAGCAATGAGCAGTTCTTC.

The chain recombines TRBV5-4 with TRBJ1-2; D possibly corresponds to TRBD1 (5 bases). Germline-derived CDR1 and CDR2 are SGHNT and YYREEE (reference sequence). This CDR3 has 15 residues. The V end was cut by 1 base, the J end by 4 bases, with 14 bases between. CDR3 bases: TGTGCCAGCAGCTTGAGGTCAGAAGGGGTCTATGGCTACACCTTC. As protein: CASSLRSEGVYGYTF.

This chain links TRBV2 with TRBJ1-3; D remains unclear. Trimming pared 8 bases from V and 0 bases from J, leaving 11 bases between. Germline V gives CDR1 SNHLY, CDR2 FYNNEI. This CDR3 is built from 14 residues. The CDR3: CASLEGNSGNTIYF. In DNA, the CDR3 is TGTGCCAGCCTCGAAGGGAACTCTGGAAACACCATATATTTT.

This clone was counted a few times. This CDR3 reads CASSPALAGTYEQYF. The CDR3 DNA sequence: TGTGCCAGCAGTCCAGCACTAGCGGGGACATACGAGCAGTACTTC. This sequence joins TRBV28 and TRBJ2-7; 10 bases are a match to TRBD2. Trimming cost V 5 bases and J 4 bases; bases outside gene matches: 8. The CDR3 length is 15 residues. The germline gives CDR1 MDHEN, CDR2 SYDVKM.

This chain joins TRBV29-1 and TRBJ1-5, with 11 bases identical to TRBD1. Germline V lookup: CDR1 SQVTM, CDR2 ANQGSEA. This CDR3 is built from 14 residues. J was trimmed by 4 bases and V by 4 bases; bases with no gene match: 3. The CDR3 nucleotides are TGCAGCGTTGGGGGGACAGGGGGAAATCAGCCCCAGCATTTT. This sequence encodes CSVGGTGGNQPQHF.

V gene TRBV18 combines with J gene TRBJ2-5, with TRBD1 as a possible D gene (5 bases). The V and J ends lost 4 bases and 1 base respectively, with 10 bases between them. The germline CDR1 and CDR2 sequences are KGHSH and LQKENI. The CDR3 loop spans 14 amino acids. The chain's CDR3 is CASSRGGRQETQYF. The CDR3 DNA reads TGTGCCAGCTCACGGGGCGGTCGCCAAGAGACCCAGTACTTC.

This clone showed up many times. Other nucleotide sequences in the sample specify the same CDR3. The rearrangement links TRBV5-1 to TRBJ2-4; tentative D call: TRBD2 (6 bases). Germline loops: CDR1 SGHRS, CDR2 YFSETQ. The CDR3 extends over 14 amino acids. V was clipped by 2 bases and J by 5 bases, with 11 bases between them. CDR3 in DNA: TGCGCCAGCAGCTTAGCGGGCGGAGAAAACATTCAGTACTTC. Its translation: CASSLAGGENIQYF. The variable domain in full, completed from reference TRBV5-1 and TRBJ2-4, reads KAGVTQTPRYLIKTRGQQVTLSCSPISGHRSVSWYQQTPGQGLQFLFEYFSETQRNKGNFPGRFSGRQFSNSRSEMNVSTLELGDSALYLCASSLAGGENIQYFGAGTRLSVL.

Regarding this clone: This is likely an artifact of a read error, given a far larger clone one base away. Other DNA sequences from this sample encode an identical CDR3 as well. This rearrangement joins TRBV30 to TRBJ1-1, with D uncertain. V dropped 5 bases and J dropped 2 bases, with 9 bases sitting between them. Germline V gives CDR1 GTSNPN, CDR2 SVGIG (reference sequence). The CDR3 is made up of 12 amino acids. CDR3: CAWGPGNTEAFF. Written as DNA, the CDR3 is TGTGCCTGGGGCCCAGGTAACACTGAAGCTTTCTTT. Full variable domain (rest looked up from reference TRBV30 and TRBJ1-1): SQTIHQWPATLVQPVGSPLSLECTVEGTSNPNLYWYRQAAGRGLQLLFYSVGIGQISSEVPQNLSASRPQDRQFILSSKKLLLSDSGFYLCAWGPGNTEAFFGQGTRLTVV.

This clone was detected only once. A far larger clone is off by one base, so a read error is likely. This sequence joins TRBV6-1 and TRBJ2-7, with D perhaps matching TRBD1 or TRBD2 (6 bases each). There are 14 residues in the CDR3. The germline gives CDR1 MNHNS, CDR2 SASEGT. V gave up 8 bases and J gave up 3 bases, with 17 bases separating them. The CDR3 DNA reads as TGTGCCAGCCGCCGGGACTGGGGGCTCTACGAGCAGTACTTC. This gives the protein CASRRDWGLYEQYF.

This chain links TRBV19 with TRBJ2-7, with TRBD2 as a possible D gene (6 bases). Germline CDR1 is LNHDA and CDR2 is SQIVND (reference sequence). V lost 3 bases and J lost 2, with 17 bases in between. The length of the CDR3 is 16 residues. As DNA, the CDR3 is TGTGCCAGTAGTATGACCCCGGGGGTGAGAGCCTACGAGCAGTACTTC. Protein sequence: CASSMTPGVRAYEQYF. The full variable domain, rest sourced from reference TRBV19 and TRBJ2-7, is DGGITQSPKYLFRKEGQNVTLSCEQNLNHDAMYWYRQDPGQGLRLIYYSQIVNDFQKGDIAEGYSVSREKKESFPLTVTSAQKNPTAFYLCASSMTPGVRAYEQYFGPGTRLTVT.

The chain joins TRBV27 to TRBJ2-5; 16 bases are shared with TRBD2. V was pared by 2 bases and J by 4 bases, with 4 bases of the junction left unmatched. CDR1 MNHEY and CDR2 SMNVEV come from the germline V gene (reference sequence). This CDR3 has 17 residues. In DNA form, the CDR3 reads TGTGCCAGCAGTTTAGTGGGACTAGCGGGAGGGCGAGAGACCCAGTACTTC. Amino acid sequence: CASSLVGLAGGRETQYF.

As concerns this clone: One base separates it from a far larger clone, so it is likely a read error. The rearrangement joins TRBV15 to TRBJ2-6; 9 bases match TRBD2. CDR1 and CDR2 from the germline V gene are LNHNV and YYDKDF (reference sequence). The CDR3 loop spans 18 amino acids. This chain's CDR3 is CATSSAGTSSSWANVLTF. In nucleotides, the CDR3 is TGTGCCACCAGCAGTGCCGGGACTAGCTCCTCTTGGGCCAACGTCCTGACTTTC.

The rearrangement joins TRBV7-3 to TRBJ2-1, with TRBD2 matching 7 bases. Germline CDR1 reads SGHTA; CDR2 reads FQGTGA. The CDR3 contains 15 residues. The V segment lost 2 bases and the J segment 8 bases; nucleotides outside the gene matches: 9. Here the CDR3 reads CASSLQGGGDDEQFF. In nucleotides, the CDR3 is TGTGCCAGCAGCTTACAGGGCGGGGGAGACGATGAGCAGTTCTTC.

This rearrangement joins TRBV29-1 to TRBJ1-2; D remains ambiguous. Trimming pared 8 bases from V and 7 bases from J, leaving 17 bases between. Germline lookup yields CDR1 SQVTM and CDR2 ANQGSEA. The CDR3 extends over 12 amino acids. The DNA for the CDR3 is TGCAGCTCTGGCCTACCGGGGTCTGGCTACACCTTC. Encoded protein: CSSGLPGSGYTF.

The rearrangement links TRBV4-1 to TRBJ2-7, with 8 bases that match TRBD2. With V trimmed by 1 base and J by 4 bases, 6 bases remained unmatched. Germline V gene data show CDR1 as MGHRA and CDR2 as YSYEKL. The CDR3 consists of 15 residues. The CDR3 loop is CASSQGAGGTYEQYF. The CDR3 DNA follows: TGCGCCAGCAGCCAAGGGGCGGGAGGTACTTACGAGCAGTACTTC.

V usage is TRBV6-1 and J usage is TRBJ1-3; no clear D gene. There are 14 residues in the CDR3. The ends were cut back, 1 base at V and 3 bases at J, with 7 bases in the middle. Per the germline V gene, CDR1 is MNHNS and CDR2 is SASEGT. Here the CDR3 DNA reads TGTGCCAGCAGTGAAGTATACCTTGGAAACACCATATATTTT. It encodes CASSEVYLGNTIYF.

J is TRBJ2-7 and V is TRBV9; 13 bases are shared with TRBD2. V shed 4 bases, J shed 4 bases, and the junction held 5 bases outside the gene matches. The CDR3 has 15 residues. Germline V lookup: CDR1 SGDLS, CDR2 YYNGEE. CDR3 sequence reads: CASSSGLAGEYEQYF. CDR3 nucleotide sequence: TGTGCCAGCAGCAGCGGACTAGCGGGAGAGTACGAGCAGTACTTC.

There are a few counts of this clone. The rearrangement uses TRBV29-1 and TRBJ1-2; the D is unclear. Germline lookup yields CDR1 SQVTM and CDR2 ANQGSEA. The CDR3 is made up of 13 amino acids. V gave up 4 bases and J gave up 0 bases, with 9 bases separating them. The CDR3 coding sequence is TGCAGCGTTGGTACTATATCTAACTATGGCTACACCTTC. It is translated as CSVGTISNYGYTF.

This clone has just one count. Since a far larger clone is one base different, this is likely a read error. The genes are TRBV18 and TRBJ1-1; D gene unclear. Germline V gene data show CDR1 as KGHSH and CDR2 as LQKENI. The CDR3 spans 14 residues. The CDR3 loop reads CASSTPSMNTEAFF. Written as DNA, the CDR3 is TGTGCCAGCTCAACACCCTCCATGAACACTGAAGCTTTCTTT.

This clone was found many times. V gene TRBV28 combines with J gene TRBJ2-7; D may correspond to TRBD1 or TRBD2 (5 bases each). The CDR3 runs to 14 residues. The V end lost 6 bases, the J end lost 1 base, and 13 bases lay between the germline ends. Germline lookup yields CDR1 MDHEN and CDR2 SYDVKM. CDR3 sequence: CASRTGTTSYEQYF. For the CDR3, the DNA is TGTGCCAGCAGAACCGGGACCACTTCCTACGAGCAGTACTTC.

The chain uses TRBV11-2 and TRBJ2-3; tentatively, D is TRBD2 (6 bases). Germline V lookup: CDR1 SGHAT, CDR2 FQNNGV. CDR3 length equals 14 residues. Trimming removed 5 bases at V and 0 bases at J, with 9 bases between. CDR3 sequence: CASSRGTSTDTQYF. The CDR3 DNA sequence: TGTGCCAGCAGCAGAGGGACTAGCACAGATACGCAGTATTTT.

This chain joins TRBV5-1 and TRBJ1-4; D not certain. Between the trimmed V and J ends, which lost 1 base and 0 bases, there was a span of 22 bases. Germline CDR1 reads SGHRS; CDR2 reads YFSETQ. The CDR3 has 20 residues. CDR3 sequence: CASSLRSGTTKRSTNEKLFF. In DNA form, the CDR3 reads TGCGCCAGCAGCTTGAGATCGGGAACGACGAAGCGGTCAACTAATGAAAAACTGTTTTTT. Full variable domain (rest looked up from reference TRBV5-1 and TRBJ1-4): KAGVTQTPRYLIKTRGQQVTLSCSPISGHRSVSWYQQTPGQGLQFLFEYFSETQRNKGNFPGRFSGRQFSNSRSEMNVSTLELGDSALYLCASSLRSGTTKRSTNEKLFFGSGTQLSVL.

CDR3 amino acids: CASRPLGTQETQYF. The CDR3 coding sequence is TGCGCCAGCAGGCCCTTGGGGACGCAAGAGACCCAGTACTTC. This chain joins TRBV5-1 and TRBJ2-5, with D perhaps assigned TRBD1 or TRBD2 (5 bases each). V lost 5 bases and J lost 2, with 13 bases in between. Germline lookup yields CDR1 SGHRS and CDR2 YFSETQ. This CDR3 comprises 14 residues. The full variable domain, rest sourced from reference TRBV5-1 and TRBJ2-5, is KAGVTQTPRYLIKTRGQQVTLSCSPISGHRSVSWYQQTPGQGLQFLFEYFSETQRNKGNFPGRFSGRQFSNSRSEMNVSTLELGDSALYLCASRPLGTQETQYFGPGTRLLVL.

The V gene is TRBV7-2, the J gene TRBJ2-7; 8 bases align to TRBD2. The CDR3 has 15 amino acids. Trimming took 8 bases from V and 7 from J; bases not matched to a gene: 16. Germline V gives CDR1 SGHTA, CDR2 FQGNSA. In nucleotides, the CDR3 is TGTGCCAGCTCTGCAGGTGGCGGGAGGTCTCGGGAGCAGTACTTC. It yields the protein CASSAGGGRSREQYF.

As for this clone: Being one base from a much bigger clone, this may be a read error. This chain connects TRBV2 to TRBJ2-7; perhaps TRBD1 as D (5 bases). The V end lost 5 bases, the J end lost 6 bases, and 11 bases lay between the germline ends. The germline V gene encodes CDR1 SNHLY and CDR2 FYNNEI. There are 12 residues in the CDR3. CDR3 in amino acids: CASSKTASEQYF. The CDR3 nucleotides read TGTGCCAGCAGTAAGACAGCTTCCGAGCAGTACTTC. Combining the CDR3 with reference TRBV2 and TRBJ2-7 gives the whole variable domain EPEVTQTPSHQVTQMGQEVILRCVPISNHLYFYWYRQILGQKVEFLVSFYNNEISEKSEIFDDQFSVERPDGSNFTLKIRSTKLEDSAMYFCASSKTASEQYFGPGTRLTVT.